A selection of T cell receptor beta chains follows, all from one sample in a study of blood T cell repertoires in COVID-19. This table comes from immunoSEQ multiplex PCR, and its TCRdb copy is limited to in-frame clones, with some not included. This table has 230,000 or so clones, 65% to 90% appearing once. Specimen: peripheral blood. The receptors here all came from a middle-aged man who had recovered from COVID-19. Both conserved end residues are part of each CDR3. A D gene is named only where the DNA matches it firmly. Only part of the rows carry a size: once, few, many, or a class if the clone is expanded.

v_call,clone_size,d_call,j_call,cdr3_nt,cdr3_aa
TRBV18,once,.,TRBJ2-2,TGTGCCAGCTCCCCCGGCGGGGAGCTGTTTTTT,CASSPGGELFF
TRBV5-3,.,.,TRBJ1-4,TGTGCCAGAAGCCCGGACACCACTAATGAAAAACTGTTTTTT,CARSPDTTNEKLFF
TRBV30,once,.,TRBJ2-2,TGTGCCTGGAGTACGGCCGGGGAGCTGTTTTTT,CAWSTAGELFF
TRBV7-9,.,.,TRBJ1-1,TGTGCCAGCAGCTTATTGTTTGACAGGAGAAACACTGAAGCTTTCTTT,CASSLLFDRRNTEAFF
TRBV7-9,once,TRBD1,TRBJ2-5,TGTGCCAGCAGCTGGGACAGGGGGATCTGGGAGACCCAGTACTTC,CASSWDRGIWETQYF
TRBV9,.,TRBD2,TRBJ2-3,TGTGCCAGCAGCGCCAGTCTAGCGGGAGTTACAGATACGCAGTATTTT,CASSASLAGVTDTQYF
TRBV25-1,once,.,TRBJ1-6,TGTGCCAGCAGTGACGCCAGGGGCCTAAATTCACCCCTCCACTTT,CASSDARGLNSPLHF
TRBV18,.,TRBD1,TRBJ2-2,TGTGCCAGCTCATCCGGACAGGGGAGGTACACCGGGGAGCTGTTTTTT,CASSSGQGRYTGELFF
TRBV7-2,.,TRBD1,TRBJ2-1,TGTGCCAGCAGCTTAGAATCAGGGGGTTTAGGCAATGAGCAGTTCTTC,CASSLESGGLGNEQFF
TRBV6-5,once,.,TRBJ1-2,TGTGCCAGCAGTTACAATATACAGATTCTCAACTATGGCTACACCTTC,CASSYNIQILNYGYTF
TRBV19,.,.,TRBJ1-1,TGTGCCAGTAGATCCACAGGGTGGAGCGCTTTCTTT,CASRSTGWSAFF
TRBV7-9,.,TRBD1,TRBJ1-1,TGTGCCAGCAGCCCGCCGGGACAGGGGACCTCTGAAGCTTTCTTT,CASSPPGQGTSEAFF
TRBV2,few,.,TRBJ2-1,TGTGCCAGCAGCCAAAGCGGGTGGCAGTTCTTC,CASSQSGWQFF
TRBV29-1,once,TRBD1,TRBJ2-7,TGCAGCGCTACGCCCGGACAGGGGGGGCCCTACGAGCAGTACTTC,CSATPGQGGPYEQYF
TRBV7-9,.,.,TRBJ1-1,TGTGCCAGCAGCAACAGGGCGGTCACTGAAGCTTTCTTT,CASSNRAVTEAFF
TRBV2,.,TRBD1,TRBJ1-4,TGTGCCAGCACCGGGACAGGGTTTCCTGAAAAACTGTTTTTT,CASTGTGFPEKLFF
TRBV28,once,.,TRBJ1-6,TGTGCCAGCAGTCCGGGGGGGGGAAATTCACCCCTCCACTTT,CASSPGGGNSPLHF
TRBV5-4,few,.,TRBJ1-1,TGTGCCAGCAGTACTGATCTGAACACTGAAGCTTTCTTT,CASSTDLNTEAFF
TRBV12-5,.,TRBD1,TRBJ2-7,TGTGCTAGTGCCGAGGACAGGGCGGTAGGCGAGCAGTACTTC,CASAEDRAVGEQYF
TRBV7-2,.,.,TRBJ1-1,TGTGCCAGCAGCTCAAGGGAGGCTGAAGCTTTCTTT,CASSSREAEAFF
TRBV5-6,.,TRBD1,TRBJ2-5,TGTGCCAGCAGCGGATTGGGACAGTCAGAGACCCAGTACTTC,CASSGLGQSETQYF
TRBV6-5,.,TRBD1,TRBJ2-5,TGTGCCAGCAGCCGGACAGGGCAAGAGACCCAGTACTTC,CASSRTGQETQYF
TRBV2,.,.,TRBJ1-5,TGTGCCACCCGGCGGACAGTCAATCAGCCCCAGCATTTT,CATRRTVNQPQHF
TRBV18,.,TRBD2,TRBJ2-1,TGTGCCAGCTCCCATACTGTGGGGGGCCAGAGCGGGAGTATTTACAATGAGCAGTTCTTC,CASSHTVGGQSGSIYNEQFF
TRBV7-6,.,.,TRBJ1-1,TGTGCCAGCAGCCAACCAGGTCGGGGTCCAGCTTTCTTT,CASSQPGRGPAFF
TRBV5-4,.,.,TRBJ2-5,TGTGCCAGCAGCTTGCAGGGATACCAAGAGACCCAGTACTTC,CASSLQGYQETQYF
TRBV13,.,TRBD2,TRBJ2-3,TGTGCCAGCAGCTTCCAACTAGCGGGAAACACAGATACGCAGTATTTT,CASSFQLAGNTDTQYF